The 10 T cell receptor beta chains listed next were all sequenced from one sample in a study of blood T cells in healthy people across ages (dated by TCRdb to between 2015 and 2016). Library preparation employed 5' RACE. Reads for this sample came from an Illumina HiSeq 2500. The second PCR ran for about 7 to 11 cycles and used a J-beta primer mix along with a sample-barcoded 5' primer. TCRdb reanalyzed the raw reads on its own, using fastp at Q25 for trimming and MiXCR for clone calling, and kept in-frame beta chains. Each record represents a unique CDR3 protein, reported with the most common genes and DNA among its rows. The sample includes around 1,000,000 distinct CDR3 sequences, with approximately 38% observed a single time. About 12% of the sample is held by the ten biggest clonotypes. The sequenced sample consisted of blood. The receptors were gathered from a man between 18 and 35 years old in good health.

This clonotype was counted a few times. The genes are TRBV20-1 and TRBJ1-2; 9 nucleotides match TRBD1. The CDR3 has 16 residues. The germline V gene encodes CDR1 DFQATT and CDR2 SNEGSKA (reference sequence). The ends lost 2 bases at V and 0 bases at J; junction bases unmatched: 7. For the CDR3, the DNA is TGCAGTGCTAGAAGTGCGGACAGGGGAGCTAACTATGGCTACACCTTC. Amino acids: CSARSADRGANYGYTF.

The chain links TRBV20-1 to TRBJ2-7, with D maybe TRBD1 (6 bases). V lost 3 bases to trimming and J lost 3 bases, with 12 bases between them. Germline CDR1 reads DFQATT; CDR2 reads SNEGSKA (reference sequence). This CDR3 is 13 amino acids long. CDR3 DNA: TGCAGTGCTAGGGATGGGGACAACTACGAGCAGTACTTC. This gives the protein CSARDGDNYEQYF.

This clonotype was counted a few times. This chain uses TRBV15 with TRBJ1-2; D call uncertain. Germline assignment: CDR1 LNHNV and CDR2 YYDKDF (reference sequence). This CDR3 contains 18 residues. V was pared by 0 bases and J by 1 base, with 18 bases between. CDR3 in amino acids: CATSRDKVNRLRNYGYTF. The CDR3 DNA reads as TGTGCCACCAGCAGAGATAAGGTGAATCGGCTCCGTAACTATGGCTACACCTTC.

J is TRBJ2-3 and V is TRBV20-1, with D maybe TRBD2 (7 bases). V lost 3 bases to trimming and J lost 1 base, with 11 bases between them. Germline V CDR1 and CDR2: DFQATT, SNEGSKA (reference sequence). This CDR3 contains 14 residues. The CDR3 protein is CSASAGARTDTQYF. The DNA for the CDR3 is TGCAGTGCTAGTGCGGGGGCCCGCACAGATACGCAGTATTTT.

This clonotype was seen ten or more times. The V gene is TRBV29-1, the J gene TRBJ1-2; D gene uncertain. CDR1 is SQVTM and CDR2 is ANQGSEA in the germline V gene. The CDR3 covers 15 residues. V was shortened by 5 bases and J by 1 base, with 17 bases between the two germline ends. This chain's CDR3 is CSVLPAGLYNYGYTF. The CDR3 DNA reads as TGCAGCGTTCTCCCCGCTGGCTTATATAACTATGGCTACACCTTC.

This clonotype was seen a few times. This chain uses TRBV6-6 with TRBJ1-2; 10 nucleotides align to TRBD1. Germline lookup yields CDR1 MNHNY and CDR2 SVGAGI (reference sequence). The CDR3 is made up of 14 amino acids. J was trimmed by 4 bases and V by 3 bases; bases with no gene match: 2. CDR3 DNA: TGTGCCAGCAGTTATGACAGGGGGCCCTATGGCTACACCTTC. Translating gives CASSYDRGPYGYTF.

This clonotype came up a few times. The chain joins TRBV14 to TRBJ2-1; 15 positions agree with TRBD2. Germline V gives CDR1 SGHDN, CDR2 FVKESK. Trimming at V came to 4 bases and at J to 9 bases, leaving 10 bases not matched to a gene. The CDR3 is 17 amino acids. Here the CDR3 DNA reads TGTGCCAGCAGCCTTCTCCGGACTAGCGGGGGGGCGGGTGAGCAGTTCTTC. Residues: CASSLLRTSGGAGEQFF.

Points on this clonotype: As the CDR3 is not closed by the conserved phenylalanine or tryptophan, this likely results from a read error. The J gene is TRBJ2-3, the V gene TRBV7-2; 8 bases map to TRBD2. V lost 5 bases, J lost 1 base, and 8 bases stayed unmatched. The CDR3 has 16 residues. The germline V gene has CDR1 SGHTA and CDR2 FQGNSA. This CDR3 is CASSPYSGVGTDTQYV. DNA of the CDR3: TGTGCCAGCAGCCCCTATAGCGGGGTTGGCACAGATACGCAGTATGTT.

Ten or more counts support this clonotype. The rearrangement uses TRBV6-6 and TRBJ1-2; D is unresolved. This CDR3 has 12 residues. Germline assignment: CDR1 MNHNY and CDR2 SVGAGI (reference sequence). The V and J ends lost 10 bases and 0 bases respectively, with 9 bases between them. CDR3 protein: CATLGTNYGYTF. The CDR3 coding sequence is TGTGCCACCCTTGGGACTAACTATGGCTACACCTTC.

CDR3 nucleotide sequence: TGTGCCAGCAGTTCCCTCGACAGGGGGGACACTGAAGCTTTCTTT. Residues: CASSSLDRGDTEAFF. This chain joins TRBV28 and TRBJ1-1; 9 bases fit TRBD1. CDR1 and CDR2 from the germline V gene are MDHEN and SYDVKM. CDR3 size: 15 residues. V was clipped by 4 bases and J by 3 bases; unmatched bases: 6.